This T cell receptor beta chain appears in the sequencing data of a study of OX40 agonist ivuxolimab in advanced cancers. Overall study results and limits: In general, CD8+ T cells held more expanded clones than CD4+ did, on average.

Germline V CDR1 and CDR2: MNHNS, SASEGT. The CDR3 spans 14 residues. The V end was cut by 2 bases, the J end by 4 bases, with 11 bases between. About this clone: As yet, its antigen is unknown.

The repertoire was sequenced with immunoSEQ multiplex PCR; TCRdb's copy has only in-frame clones and lacks some. The table includes 90,000 to 100,000 clones, roughly 90% detected once. V usage is TRBV6-1 and J usage is TRBJ1-2; D gene uncertain. The sequence came from an adult with an advanced solid tumor such as melanoma, head and neck, liver or kidney cancer. This specimen was CD4+ or CD8+ T cells sorted from blood, taken in a trial of the OX40 agonist ivuxolimab. The CDR3 reads CASSEWSDGYGYTF. The CDR3 bases are TGTGCCAGCAGTGAATGGTCGGATGGCTATGGCTACACCTTC.